This entry describes one TCR beta chain. Its antigen is currently not known. No clone much larger than this one lies a single base away; base qualities are absent. Participants in the prospective study were enrolled through a virtual design, were aged roughly 18 to 100 years, and lived in some 24 United States geographic areas. To assign participants to cohorts, the prospective study relied on clinical history that participants themselves reported in a screening survey and a study questionnaire. In the prospective study, mobile phlebotomists collected whole blood, serum and a nasopharyngeal or oropharyngeal swab from each participant. Over a roughly 2-month period, participants in the prospective study had the option of providing additional blood draws and questionnaires. Prospective study blood samples were shipped either frozen or at room temperature before DNA extraction. The sample comes from a study of blood T cell repertoires in COVID-19 (dated by TCRdb to about 2020). Regarding the complete study: Samples covering the acute and convalescent phases of COVID-19 were provided by collaborators in the United States, Italy and Spain. Samples were obtained from the ongoing ImmuneRACE study (first 160 participants) and from 1,000 to 1,500 subjects provided by 6 global collaborators. Sample metadata almost always included a de-identified subject ID, COVID-19 status, age in years and sex. The dataset comprised deeply sampled blood TCRbeta repertoires from subjects exposed to, actively infected with, or recovered from COVID-19. HLA class I and class II types, where available, came from metadata supplied by the sample provider rather than from assay-based typing. A freely available public database, intended as a resource for researchers studying the immune response to SARS-CoV-2, is where the repertoires were released. The material from the prospective study consisted of cDNA or gDNA derived from T cells, B-cell-depleted T cells, or PBMCs. Overall results and qualifications from the work: The amount of clinical and demographic metadata varied by source and participant and was provided uncurated.

TCRbeta CDR3 regions were amplified from genomic DNA by means of the immunoSEQ Assay, a bias-controlled multiplex PCR. The original pipeline was this. Within the assay, amplification of reference gene primers was used to estimate how many nucleated cells each sample contained. Sequence reads were collapsed and filtered to measure the absolute abundance of every unique TCRbeta CDR3 rearrangement. For each sample, productive Simpson clonality was calculated by taking the square root of Simpson's diversity index across productive rearrangements. Sourced from immuneACCESS, this table was stored by TCRdb with only in-frame sequences that have V and J called. A share of the clones is absent; for the studies checked, an unresolved V gene accounts for under half, and the remainder has no known explanation. V, J and clone size reflect that table, while D and trimming were determined from the DNA. Across this sample there are about 400,000 clones, with nearly 90% seen only once. The ten largest clones capture around 1.9% of the sample.

CDR1 and CDR2 are read off the germline V gene (reference sequence) as LNHDA and SQIVND. The CDR3 spans 12 residues, from the cysteine through the phenylalanine. CDR3 DNA is the only sequence kept; it has 36 bases, read in frame from the first base. V loses 4 bases, J loses 6 bases, and the germline ends lie 7 bases apart. This TCR was recovered from a woman aged 40 to 50 with acute COVID-19. Specimen: PBMCs or T cells enriched from blood (not recorded which). The chain was built from TRBV19 and TRBJ1-5, with no confident D gene call. The CDR3 here reads CASSNTVQPQHF. Here is the DNA: TGTGCCAGTAGTAATACAGTTCAGCCCCAGCATTTT.